The 2 T cell receptor beta chains below all came from one sample that was sequenced in a study of T cell changes during pregnancy in multiple sclerosis (dated by TCRdb to about 2019). Libraries came from the immunoSEQ multiplex PCR assay. The clones in this table, taken by TCRdb from immuneACCESS, are in-frame only. Not every clone is retained; where verified, under half of the shortfall comes from an unresolved V gene, and the cause of the rest is unknown. The sample table holds about 73,000 clones, of which under 90% were seen once. The ten top clones hold over 7.5% of the sample. The sample consisted of peripheral blood, taken after pregnancy. The source of these receptors is a female donor in good health, enrolled as a control in a pregnancy study.

The chain recombines TRBV7-2 with TRBJ2-5; D is ambiguous. Germline values: CDR1 SGHTA, CDR2 FQGNSA. The CDR3 sequence is 11 residues long. The germline V and J ends were trimmed by 4 bases and 5 bases, with 5 bases remaining between them. DNA for the CDR3: TGTGCCAGCAGCTCCGTGGAGACCCAGTACTTC. The encoded protein is CASSSVETQYF.

This chain joins TRBV15 and TRBJ1-2; D gene ambiguous. CDR3 size: 13 residues. V lost 0 bases and J lost 9, with 11 bases in between. CDR1 and CDR2 (germline): LNHNV, YYDKDF (reference sequence). The CDR3 sequence is CATSRDSDGSYTF. The CDR3, as DNA: TGTGCCACCAGCAGAGATAGCGACGGGAGCTACACCTTC.